Below, one TCR beta chain is given with its context. Its antigen is still unknown. This sample is drawn from a study of Ad26.COV2.S vaccination and SARS-CoV-2 variants. Overall study: Doses of Ad26.COV2.S were injected into muscle once or twice, 56 days apart.

Trimming removed 4 bases at V and 2 bases at J, with 15 bases between. Germline CDR1 and CDR2: SGHRS and YFSETQ. The CDR3 runs to 15 residues. As for treatment: roughly 19 received Ad26.COV2.S at low or high dose, single or two shots; 5 received placebo; per-sample allocation not given. On day 63 after the first injection, vaccine and placebo recipients gave samples. Method: immunoSEQ multiplex PCR; TCRdb's copy keeps in-frame clones and lacks some. Here the sample spans 330,000 or so clones, about nine tenths being singletons. The study's findings and limits: Measures of TCR breadth and depth may have fallen short of total T cell responses. Spike-specific TCR breadth ran higher among vaccine recipients than placebo recipients.

The sample was peripheral blood, taken in a trial of Ad26.COV2.S vaccine versus placebo. V is TRBV5-1 and J is TRBJ2-5, with D maybe TRBD1 (5 bases). The source of this sequence is a person between 18 and 65 years old who received the Ad26.COV2.S COVID-19 vaccine or a placebo. The CDR3 spells CASSPVTDLQETQYF. The DNA for the CDR3 is TGCGCCAGCAGCCCAGTGACAGACCTACAAGAGACCCAGTACTTC.